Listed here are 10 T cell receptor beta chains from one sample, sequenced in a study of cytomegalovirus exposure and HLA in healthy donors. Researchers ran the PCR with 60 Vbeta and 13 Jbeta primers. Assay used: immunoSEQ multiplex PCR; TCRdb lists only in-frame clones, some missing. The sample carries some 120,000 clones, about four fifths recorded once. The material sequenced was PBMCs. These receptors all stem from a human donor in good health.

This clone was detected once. The CDR3, as DNA: TGCGCCAGCAGCTTAGGGACTAGCGGGATCACAGATACGCAGTATTTT. Its translation: CASSLGTSGITDTQYF. This chain uses TRBV5-1 with TRBJ2-3, with 13 bases aligning to TRBD2. The CDR3 spans 16 residues. Losses at the gene ends were 2 bases for V and 2 bases for J; bases not matched to a gene: 2. Germline V lookup: CDR1 SGHRS, CDR2 YFSETQ.

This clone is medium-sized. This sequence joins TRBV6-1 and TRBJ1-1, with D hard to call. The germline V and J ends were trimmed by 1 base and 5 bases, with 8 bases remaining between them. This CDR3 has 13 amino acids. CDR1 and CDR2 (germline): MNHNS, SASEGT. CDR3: CASSEVTHTEAFF. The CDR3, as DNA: TGTGCCAGCAGTGAAGTGACTCATACTGAAGCTTTCTTT.

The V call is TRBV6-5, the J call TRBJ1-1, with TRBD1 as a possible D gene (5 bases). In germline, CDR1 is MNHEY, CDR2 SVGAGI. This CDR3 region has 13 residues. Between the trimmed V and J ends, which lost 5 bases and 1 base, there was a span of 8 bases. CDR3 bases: TGTGCCAGCAGTCAGCAGGGGAACACTGAAGCTTTCTTT. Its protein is CASSQQGNTEAFF.

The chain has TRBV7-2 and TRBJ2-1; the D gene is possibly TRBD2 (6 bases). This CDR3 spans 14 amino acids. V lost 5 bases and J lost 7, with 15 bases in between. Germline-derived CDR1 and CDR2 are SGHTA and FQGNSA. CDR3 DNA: TGTGCCAGCAGCACTCCGGGACTGGTGAATGAGCAGTTCTTC. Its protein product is CASSTPGLVNEQFF.

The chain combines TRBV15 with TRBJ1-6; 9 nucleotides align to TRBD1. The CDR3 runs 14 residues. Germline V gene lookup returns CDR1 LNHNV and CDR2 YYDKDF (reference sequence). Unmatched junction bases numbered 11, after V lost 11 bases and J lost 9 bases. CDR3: CASRTGVRGSPLHF. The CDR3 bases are TGTGCCTCAAGGACAGGGGTGCGGGGTTCACCCCTCCACTTT.

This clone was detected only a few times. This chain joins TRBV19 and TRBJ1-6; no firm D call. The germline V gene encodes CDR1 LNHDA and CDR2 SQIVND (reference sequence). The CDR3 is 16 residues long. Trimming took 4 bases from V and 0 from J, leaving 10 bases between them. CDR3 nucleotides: TGTGCCAGTAGTACCTCAACGGGCTCCTATAATTCACCCCTCCACTTT. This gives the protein CASSTSTGSYNSPLHF.

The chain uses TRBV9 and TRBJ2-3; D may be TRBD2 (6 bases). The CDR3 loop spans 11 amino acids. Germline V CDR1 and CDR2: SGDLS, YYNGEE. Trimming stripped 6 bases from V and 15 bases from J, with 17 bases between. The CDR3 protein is CASTSTSSLYF. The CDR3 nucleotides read TGTGCCAGCACCTCGACTAGTTCTCTATATTTT.

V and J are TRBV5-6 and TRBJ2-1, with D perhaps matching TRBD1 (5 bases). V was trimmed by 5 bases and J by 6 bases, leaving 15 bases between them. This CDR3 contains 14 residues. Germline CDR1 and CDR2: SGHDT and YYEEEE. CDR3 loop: CASSLPGASNEQFF. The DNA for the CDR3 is TGTGCCAGCAGTTTACCTGGGGCGAGCAATGAGCAGTTCTTC. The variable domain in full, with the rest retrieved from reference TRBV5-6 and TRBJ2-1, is DAGVTQSPTHLIKTRGQQVTLRCSPKSGHDTVSWYQQALGQGPQFIFQYYEEEERQRGNFPDRFSGHQFPNYSSELNVNALLLGDSALYLCASSLPGASNEQFFGPGTRLTVL.

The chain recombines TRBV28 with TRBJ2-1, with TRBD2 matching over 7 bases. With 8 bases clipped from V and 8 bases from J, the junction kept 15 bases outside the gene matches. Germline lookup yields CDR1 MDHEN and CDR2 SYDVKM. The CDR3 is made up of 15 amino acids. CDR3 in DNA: TGTGCCAGCCTCCCAGGCGGGTTCCGGGGGGATGAGCAGTTCTTC. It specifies CASLPGGFRGDEQFF.

CDR3 sequence (DNA): TGTGCCAGCAGTTTTTTTATGGGACAGGGGAGGTCGAAACTGTTTTTT. Translating it yields CASSFFMGQGRSKLFF. The genes are TRBV28 and TRBJ1-4, with TRBD1 identical over 10 bases. Trimming cost V 3 bases and J 11 bases; bases outside gene matches: 12. Germline CDR1 reads MDHEN; CDR2 reads SYDVKM. The CDR3 is made up of 16 amino acids.